This T cell receptor beta chain came from a study of T-cell memory formation after mild COVID-19. Amplification by 5'RACE using constant-segment primers produced TCR alpha and TCR beta cDNA libraries that carried sample barcodes and UMIs. TCRdb itself ran the 5' RACE reads through MiXCR, one entry per CDR3 protein. The table records hundreds of thousands of distinct CDR3 sequences, about a fifth of them present only once. The CDR3 is 15 amino acids. Trimming at V came to 4 bases and at J to 3 bases, leaving 9 bases not matched to a gene. Germline loops: CDR1 SGDLS, CDR2 YYNGEE. The clonotype was recovered from an adult woman who had mild COVID-19 (a few samples of this study predate the infection). Cell type and time point are not known. Sequencing was carried out using PBMCs or a T cell subset sorted from them (not recorded which). J is TRBJ2-7 and V is TRBV9; 8 bases fit TRBD1. The CDR3 bases are TGTGCCAGCAGCCTCGGGACAGGTAGTAACTACGAGCAGTACTTC. It specifies CASSLGTGSNYEQYF.